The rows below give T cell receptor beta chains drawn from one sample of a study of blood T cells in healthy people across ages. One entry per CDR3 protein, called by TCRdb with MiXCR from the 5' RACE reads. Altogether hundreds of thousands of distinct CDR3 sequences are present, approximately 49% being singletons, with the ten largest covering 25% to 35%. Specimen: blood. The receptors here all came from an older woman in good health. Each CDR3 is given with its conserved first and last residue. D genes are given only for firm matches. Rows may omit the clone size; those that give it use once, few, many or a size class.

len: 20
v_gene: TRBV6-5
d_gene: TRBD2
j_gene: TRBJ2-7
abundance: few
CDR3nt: TGTGCCAGCAGTTACCGGGGCGTCGAAACTAGCGGGAGAAGGTCCTACGAGCAGTACTTC
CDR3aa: CASSYRGVETSGRRSYEQYF

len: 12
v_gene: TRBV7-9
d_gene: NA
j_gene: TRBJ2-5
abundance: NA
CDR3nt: TGTGCCAGCAGCTTACCCGAGAAGACCCAGTACTTC
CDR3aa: CASSLPEKTQYF

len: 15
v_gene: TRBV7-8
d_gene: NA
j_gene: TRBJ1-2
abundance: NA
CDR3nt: TGTGCCAGCAGCTTAGTCCCAGGTTACCCTTATGGCTACACCTTC
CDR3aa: CASSLVPGYPYGYTF

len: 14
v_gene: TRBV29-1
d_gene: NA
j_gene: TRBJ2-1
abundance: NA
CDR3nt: TGCAGCGCAAGGAGGGGTGCGGAGCGGACTGAGCAGTTCTTC
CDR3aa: CSARRGAERTEQFF

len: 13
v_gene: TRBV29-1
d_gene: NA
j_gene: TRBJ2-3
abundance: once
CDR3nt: TGCAGCGTAGCTTGGACAAGCACAGATACGCAGTATTTT
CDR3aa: CSVAWTSTDTQYF

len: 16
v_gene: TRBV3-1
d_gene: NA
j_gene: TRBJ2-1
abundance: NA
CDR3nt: TGTGCCAGCAGCCAAGATTGGGCGAGCTCCTACAATGAGCAGTTCTTC
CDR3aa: CASSQDWASSYNEQFF

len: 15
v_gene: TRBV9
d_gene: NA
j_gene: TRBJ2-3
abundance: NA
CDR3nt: TGTGCCAGCGCGGGGACGGGGTTCCTCACAGATACGCAGTATTTT
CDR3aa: CASAGTGFLTDTQYF

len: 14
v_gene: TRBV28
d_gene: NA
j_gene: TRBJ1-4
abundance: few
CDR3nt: TGTGCCAGCAGTTTACCGGCGGGGCAGGGAAAACTGTTTTTT
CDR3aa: CASSLPAGQGKLFF

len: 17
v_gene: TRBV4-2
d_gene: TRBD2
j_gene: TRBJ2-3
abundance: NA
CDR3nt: TGTGCCAGCAGCCATCGCGCTAGCGGGGATTACACAGATACGCAGTATTTT
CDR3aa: CASSHRASGDYTDTQYF

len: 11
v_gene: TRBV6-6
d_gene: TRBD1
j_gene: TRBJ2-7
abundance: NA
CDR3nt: TGTGCCAGCAGCACAGGGGCCGAGCAGTACTTC
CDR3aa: CASSTGAEQYF

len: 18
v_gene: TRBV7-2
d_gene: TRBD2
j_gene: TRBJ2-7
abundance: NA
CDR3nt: TGTGCCAGCAGCTTAGTTGATATTTTGGGACTAGGAGTCTACGAGCAGTACTTC
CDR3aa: CASSLVDILGLGVYEQYF

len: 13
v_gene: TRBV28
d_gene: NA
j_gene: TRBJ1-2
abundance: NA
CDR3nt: NA
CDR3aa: CASTVAQGIDCTF

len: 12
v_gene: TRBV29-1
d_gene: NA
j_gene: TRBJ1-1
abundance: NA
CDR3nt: TGCAGCGGGGGCGGGGAAAACACTGAAGCTTTCTTT
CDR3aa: CSGGGENTEAFF

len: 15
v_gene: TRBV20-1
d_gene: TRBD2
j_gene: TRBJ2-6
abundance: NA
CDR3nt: TGCAGTGCGACCGTCGGGGGGTCTGGGGCCAACGTCCTGACTTTC
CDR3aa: CSATVGGSGANVLTF

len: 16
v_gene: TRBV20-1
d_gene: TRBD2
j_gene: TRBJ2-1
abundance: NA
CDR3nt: TGCAGTGCTAGTACGCGGGGGGGACTAGCGGCACCTGAGCAGTTCTTC
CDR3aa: CSASTRGGLAAPEQFF

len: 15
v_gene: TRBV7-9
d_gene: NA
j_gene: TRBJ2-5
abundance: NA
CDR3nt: TGTGCCAGCAGCCCAGGCGGTTATAGCGAAGAGACCCAGTACTTC
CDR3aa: CASSPGGYSEETQYF

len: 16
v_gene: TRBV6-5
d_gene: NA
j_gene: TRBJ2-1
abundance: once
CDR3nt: TGTGCCAGCAGCCGGCGGAGGGGAAGTTCCTACAATGAGCAGTTCTTC
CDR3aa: CASSRRRGSSYNEQFF

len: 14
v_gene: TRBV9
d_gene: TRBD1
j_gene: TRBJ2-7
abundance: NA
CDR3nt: TGTGCCAGCAGCGTAGGGGACAGATCCTACGAGCAGTACTTC
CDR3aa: CASSVGDRSYEQYF

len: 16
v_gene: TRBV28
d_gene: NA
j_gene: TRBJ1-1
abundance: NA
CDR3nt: TGTGCCAGCAGTTTCGGAGGTGGGGGGAAGAACACTGAAGCTTTCTTT
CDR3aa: CASSFGGGGKNTEAFF

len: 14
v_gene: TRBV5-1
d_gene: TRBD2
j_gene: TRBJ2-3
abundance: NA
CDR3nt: TGCGCCAGCAGAATAGCGGGAGCCACAGATACGCAGTATTTT
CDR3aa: CASRIAGATDTQYF

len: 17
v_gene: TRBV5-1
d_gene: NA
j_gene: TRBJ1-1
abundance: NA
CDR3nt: TGCGCCAGCAGCTTGCGTCCTACAGGCCTCCTGAACACTGAAGCTTTCTTT
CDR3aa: CASSLRPTGLLNTEAFF

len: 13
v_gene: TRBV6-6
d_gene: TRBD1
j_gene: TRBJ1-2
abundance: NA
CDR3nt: TGTGCCAGCATTCAACAGGGGTTGCATGGCTACACCTTC
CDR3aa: CASIQQGLHGYTF

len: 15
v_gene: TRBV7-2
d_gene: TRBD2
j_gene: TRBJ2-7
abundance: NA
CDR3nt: TGTGCCAGCAGCTTAGGTCTAGCGGGATACTACGAGCAGTACTTC
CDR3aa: CASSLGLAGYYEQYF

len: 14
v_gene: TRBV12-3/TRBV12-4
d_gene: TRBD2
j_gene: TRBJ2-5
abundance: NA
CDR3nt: TGTGCCAGCAGTCAGACTAGCGGGGCCACGGTTCATCACTTC
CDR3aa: CASSQTSGATVHHF

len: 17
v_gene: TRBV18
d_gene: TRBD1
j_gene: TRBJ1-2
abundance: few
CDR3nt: TGTGCCAGCTCACAAAGGGCCGGGACAGAGATGCCCTATGGCTACACCTTC
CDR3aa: CASSQRAGTEMPYGYTF

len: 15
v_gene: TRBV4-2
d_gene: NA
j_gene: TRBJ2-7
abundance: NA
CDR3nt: TGTGCCAGCAGCCAAGACGGGGGCGCTTACAATGAGCAGTACTTC
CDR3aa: CASSQDGGAYNEQYF

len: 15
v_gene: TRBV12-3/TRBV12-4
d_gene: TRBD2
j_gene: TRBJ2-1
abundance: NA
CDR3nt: TGTGCCAGCAGTCCCTATAGCGGGAATTGGGGTGAGCAGTTCTTC
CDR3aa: CASSPYSGNWGEQFF

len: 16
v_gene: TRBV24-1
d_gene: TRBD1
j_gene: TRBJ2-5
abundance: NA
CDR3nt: TGTGCCACCAGTGAGGGGGGGACAGGGGTTTATGAGACCCAGTACTTC
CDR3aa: CATSEGGTGVYETQYF

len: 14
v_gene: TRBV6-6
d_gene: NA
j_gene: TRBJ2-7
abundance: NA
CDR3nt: TGTGCCAGCAGTTACGGGGACATTGGTTTAATGCAGTACTTC
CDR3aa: CASSYGDIGLMQYF

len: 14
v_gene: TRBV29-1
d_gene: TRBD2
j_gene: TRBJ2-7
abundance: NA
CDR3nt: TGCAGCGTTCCTGGGACTAGCGGGAGCTACGAGCAGTACTTC
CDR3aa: CSVPGTSGSYEQYF

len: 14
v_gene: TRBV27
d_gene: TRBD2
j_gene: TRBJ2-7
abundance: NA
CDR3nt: TGTGCCAGCAGGAGACTAGCGGGGACCTACGAGCAGTACTTC
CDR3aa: CASRRLAGTYEQYF

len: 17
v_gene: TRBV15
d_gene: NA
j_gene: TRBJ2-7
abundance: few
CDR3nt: TGTGCCACCAGCACCCGATCCAACGGGTACAGCTCCTACGAGCAGTACTTC
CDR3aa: CATSTRSNGYSSYEQYF

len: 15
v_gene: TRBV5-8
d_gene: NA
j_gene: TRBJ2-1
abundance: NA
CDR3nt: TGTGCCAGCAGCTTGGCGGTTCGAGCGGTCAATGAGCAGTTCTTC
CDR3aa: CASSLAVRAVNEQFF

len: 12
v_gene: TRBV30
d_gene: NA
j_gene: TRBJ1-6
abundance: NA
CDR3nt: TGTGCCTGGAAGAAGCATAATTCACCCCTCCACTTT
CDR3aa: CAWKKHNSPLHF

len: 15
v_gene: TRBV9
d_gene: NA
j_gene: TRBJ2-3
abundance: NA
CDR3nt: TGTGCCAGCAGCGAGACTCCGGGAAGCACAGATACGCAGTATTTT
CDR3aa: CASSETPGSTDTQYF

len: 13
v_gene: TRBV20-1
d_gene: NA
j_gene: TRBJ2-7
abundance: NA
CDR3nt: TGCAGTGCTGGGGGGCCGGGGCCCTACGAGCAGTACTTC
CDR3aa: CSAGGPGPYEQYF

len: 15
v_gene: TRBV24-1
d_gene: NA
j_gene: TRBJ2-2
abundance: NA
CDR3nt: TGTGCCACCAGTGACTACAGGGCGCACACCGGGGAGCTGTTTTTT
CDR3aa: CATSDYRAHTGELFF

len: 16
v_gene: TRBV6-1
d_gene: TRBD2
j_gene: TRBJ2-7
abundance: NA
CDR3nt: TGTGCCAGCAGTGAAATGATGGCTAGCGGGAGTAACGAGCAGTACTTC
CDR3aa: CASSEMMASGSNEQYF

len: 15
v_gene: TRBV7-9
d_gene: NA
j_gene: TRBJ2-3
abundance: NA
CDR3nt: TGTGCCAGCAGCCCACAGGTAGCGTTCACAGATACGCTGTATTTT
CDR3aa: CASSPQVAFTDTLYF

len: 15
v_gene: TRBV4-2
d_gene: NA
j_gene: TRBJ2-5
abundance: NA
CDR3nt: TGTGCCAGCAGCCAAGCAGGGACCCAACAAGAGACCCAGTACTTC
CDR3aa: CASSQAGTQQETQYF

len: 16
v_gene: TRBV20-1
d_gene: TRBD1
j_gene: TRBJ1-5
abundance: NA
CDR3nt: TGCAGTGCTACCACCGGGGGGGACAGGGCGGGCCAGCCCCAGCATTTT
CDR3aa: CSATTGGDRAGQPQHF

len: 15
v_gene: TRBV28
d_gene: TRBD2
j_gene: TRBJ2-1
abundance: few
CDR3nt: TGTGCCAGCAGTTTTCTGGGACTAGTTTATGATGAGCAGTTCTTC
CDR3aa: CASSFLGLVYDEQFF

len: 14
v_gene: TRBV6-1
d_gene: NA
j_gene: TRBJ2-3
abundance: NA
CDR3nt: TGTGCCAGCAGGAGGACTGTTAGCACAGATACGCAGTATTTT
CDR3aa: CASRRTVSTDTQYF

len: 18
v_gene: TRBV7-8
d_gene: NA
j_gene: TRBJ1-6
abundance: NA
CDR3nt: TGTGCCAGCAGCCCTCGCGGGGAGGTGGCCTCCTATGATTCACCCCTCCACTTT
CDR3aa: CASSPRGEVASYDSPLHF

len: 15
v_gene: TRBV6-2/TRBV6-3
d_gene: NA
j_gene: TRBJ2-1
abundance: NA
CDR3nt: TGTGCCAGCAGATCCGGTCCCTCAGATGGGAATGAGCAGTTCTTC
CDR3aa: CASRSGPSDGNEQFF

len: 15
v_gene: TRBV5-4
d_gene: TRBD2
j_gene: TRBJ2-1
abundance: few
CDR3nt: TGTGCCAGCAGCTTCGGGGGGGCTCTTTACAATGAGCAGTTCTTC
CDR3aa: CASSFGGALYNEQFF

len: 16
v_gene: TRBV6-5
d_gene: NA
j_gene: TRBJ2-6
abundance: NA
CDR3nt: TGTGCCAGCAGTCTGGAGGGAACCACTGGGGCCAACGTCCTGACTTTC
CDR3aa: CASSLEGTTGANVLTF